The clone carrying this TCR beta chain is a singleton in its sample. No antigen is known for it. This sample stems from a study of T cell responses to AZD1222 COVID-19 vaccine. Clones were read by immunoSEQ multiplex PCR, and TCRdb kept only the in-frame ones, dropping some. Found here are 75,000 to 95,000 clones, more than 85% of them singletons; the top ten hold around 30%. Whole-study findings and limits: The study found vaccine-associated CD4 TCRs spanning spike, dominant at 160-218 and 743-854. The sample set comprised mostly white British donors with more females, and clonal diversity was possibly underestimated.

This clonotype originated in an adult who received the AZD1222 COVID-19 vaccine. The sample in question was peripheral blood, obtained 28 days after the second AZD1222 dose.

The CDR3: CASSIGGQMNTEAFF. CDR3 nucleotide sequence: TGTGCCAGCAGTATAGGGGGACAGATGAACACTGAAGCTTTCTTT. This chain links TRBV28 with TRBJ1-1; 7 bases line up with TRBD1. This CDR3 contains 15 residues. The germline CDR1 and CDR2 sequences are MDHEN and SYDVKM. The V and J ends lost 5 bases and 0 bases, in that order; junction bases with no gene match: 6.